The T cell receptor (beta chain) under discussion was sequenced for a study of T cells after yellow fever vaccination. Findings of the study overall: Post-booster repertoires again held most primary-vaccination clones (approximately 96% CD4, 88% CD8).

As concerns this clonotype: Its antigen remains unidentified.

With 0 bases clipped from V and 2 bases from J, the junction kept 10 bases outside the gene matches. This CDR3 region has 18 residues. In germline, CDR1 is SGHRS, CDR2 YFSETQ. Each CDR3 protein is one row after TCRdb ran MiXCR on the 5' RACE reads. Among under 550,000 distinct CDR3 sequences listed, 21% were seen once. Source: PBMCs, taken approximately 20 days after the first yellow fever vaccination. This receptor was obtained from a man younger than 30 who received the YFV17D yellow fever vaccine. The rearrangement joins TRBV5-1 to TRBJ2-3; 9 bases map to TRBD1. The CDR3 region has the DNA TGCGCCAGCAGCTTGGGGGTCGGGACAGGGAGTTTCACAGATACGCAGTATTTT. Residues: CASSLGVGTGSFTDTQYF.